The rows below give T cell receptor beta chains drawn from one sample of a study of blood T cell repertoires in COVID-19. Method: immunoSEQ multiplex PCR; TCRdb's copy keeps in-frame clones and lacks some. Found here are 250,000 to 350,000 clones, roughly nine tenths of them singletons; the top ten hold roughly 2%. The specimen sequenced was peripheral blood. These receptors all stem from a woman in her 50s who had recovered from COVID-19. Each CDR3 is given with its conserved first and last residue. A D gene is named only where the DNA matches it firmly. Size values are once, few and many counts, or a class for expanded clones, and some rows have none.

.	TRBV5-5	TRBJ2-1	TRBD2	CASSLRLAGGHNEQFF	TGTGCCAGCAGCTTGCGGCTAGCGGGGGGGCACAATGAGCAGTTCTTC
.	TRBV9	TRBJ2-7	.	CASSVGVASTYEQYF	TGTGCCAGCAGCGTAGGGGTTGCTAGTACTTACGAGCAGTACTTC
.	TRBV30	TRBJ1-2	TRBD1	CAWSRDRPKGYTF	TGTGCCTGGAGCCGGGACAGGCCAAAGGGCTACACCTTC
.	TRBV28	TRBJ1-4	.	CASSWPGEKLFF	TGTGCCAGCAGTTGGCCGGGTGAAAAACTGTTTTTT
.	TRBV28	TRBJ2-1	TRBD1	CASSRDRVVYEQFF	TGTGCCAGCAGTCGAGACAGGGTTGTCTATGAGCAGTTCTTC
.	TRBV11-2	TRBJ2-1	TRBD2	CASSPGGRAQNEQFF	TGTGCCAGCAGCCCGGGGGGGAGGGCCCAAAATGAGCAGTTCTTC
.	TRBV28	TRBJ1-5	TRBD1	CASSPQIRGYSNQPQHF	TGTGCCAGCAGTCCCCAAATCAGGGGGTATAGCAATCAGCCCCAGCATTTT
.	TRBV7-2	TRBJ2-7	TRBD1	CASSFTGQGREQYF	TGTGCCAGCAGCTTTACCGGACAGGGGCGGGAGCAGTACTTC
.	TRBV27	TRBJ2-6	.	CASSPSVLRALGGANVLTF	TGTGCCAGCAGTCCCTCCGTTCTGCGGGCCCTCGGTGGGGCCAACGTCCTGACTTTC
.	TRBV6-5	TRBJ1-1	.	CASSYSSTEAFF	TGTGCCAGCAGTTACTCGAGCACTGAAGCTTTCTTT
.	TRBV9	TRBJ2-1	TRBD1	CASSADRAPYNEQFF	TGTGCCAGCAGCGCCGACAGGGCACCCTACAATGAGCAGTTCTTC
once	TRBV5-1	TRBJ2-3	TRBD1	CASSLGTGPPSTDTQYF	TGCGCCAGCAGCTTGGGGACAGGTCCCCCTAGCACAGATACGCAGTATTTT
.	TRBV3-1/TRBV3-2	TRBJ2-7	.	CASSQGDGVYEQYF	TGTGCCAGCAGCCAAGGAGACGGAGTCTACGAGCAGTACTTC